The 26 T cell receptor beta chains below all came from one sample that was sequenced in a study of blood T cell repertoires in COVID-19. Repertoires were generated with immunoSEQ multiplex PCR, while TCRdb's copy carries only in-frame clones and drops some. There are tens of thousands of clones in the sample; 60% to 85% occur only once, and more than 15% lies in the top ten. Input material: peripheral blood. These receptors all come from a human donor in a cohort sampled during active COVID-19.

CDR3 protein: CASSIDDRSYGANVLTF. The CDR3 bases are TGTGCCAGTAGTATAGATGACCGTAGCTACGGGGCCAACGTCCTGACTTTC. V usage is TRBV19 and J usage is TRBJ2-6, with D uncertain. Germline V gives CDR1 LNHDA, CDR2 SQIVND (reference sequence). The CDR3 has 17 amino acids. The V and J ends lost 0 bases and 4 bases respectively, with 13 bases between them.

V is TRBV7-6 and J is TRBJ2-7; D not resolved. This CDR3 spans 13 amino acids. Germline-derived CDR1 and CDR2 are SGHVS and FNYEAQ. Trimming cost V 6 bases and J 5 bases, with 14 bases left between them. CDR3: CASREPRNHEQYV. The CDR3 DNA is TGTGCCAGCAGGGAGCCTCGGAACCACGAGCAGTACGTC.

The chain couples TRBV29-1 to TRBJ1-1; D ambiguous. Per the germline V gene, CDR1 is SQVTM and CDR2 is ANQGSEA. The CDR3 runs to 12 residues. Trimming took off 4 bases at V and 1 base at J, with 7 bases between the two ends. The DNA for the CDR3 is TGCAGCGTTGGTATGCGGAACACTGAAGCTTTCTTT. As protein: CSVGMRNTEAFF.

This clone was observed once. V is TRBV19 and J is TRBJ2-1; 9 bases fit TRBD2. V trimming: 2 bases; J trimming: 4 bases; junction bases outside the gene matches: 3. Germline values: CDR1 LNHDA, CDR2 SQIVND (reference sequence). The CDR3 extends over 15 amino acids. The DNA for the CDR3 is TGTGCCAGTAGTATAACTAGCGGGCCTTACAATGAGCAGTTCTTC. Translating it yields CASSITSGPYNEQFF.

This clone was counted only a few times. The V gene is TRBV6-1, the J gene TRBJ1-5, with D uncertain. Per the germline V gene, CDR1 is MNHNS and CDR2 is SASEGT. Trimming shortened V by 3 bases and J by 4 bases, and 16 bases separated the two germline ends. CDR3 length equals 16 residues. The CDR3 sequence: CASSDGWLADNQPQHF. CDR3 sequence (DNA): TGTGCCAGCAGTGATGGTTGGTTGGCGGATAATCAGCCCCAGCATTTT.

The V gene is TRBV15, the J gene TRBJ2-1, with 7 positions matching TRBD1. Germline V CDR1 and CDR2: LNHNV, YYDKDF (reference sequence). V shed 2 bases, J shed 8 bases, and the junction held 3 bases outside the gene matches. This CDR3 is 13 amino acids long. CDR3 amino acids: CATSRPDRDEQFF. CDR3 sequence (DNA): TGTGCCACCAGCAGACCAGACAGGGATGAGCAGTTCTTC.

The genes are TRBV24-1 and TRBJ1-5, with 8 bases matching TRBD1. With 8 bases clipped from V and 0 bases from J, the junction kept 8 bases outside the gene matches. The CDR3 spans 16 residues. CDR1 and CDR2 (germline): KGHDR, SFDVKD. The CDR3 DNA follows: TGTGCCACCACCATTTTACAGGGGGGTAGCAATCAGCCCCAGCATTTT. Protein sequence: CATTILQGGSNQPQHF.

CDR3 sequence: CASSPIFLARGYTF. CDR3 in DNA: TGTGCCAGCAGCCCTATTTTTCTTGCCCGTGGCTACACCTTC. The V gene is TRBV7-9, the J gene TRBJ1-2, with D hard to call. CDR3 length equals 14 residues. Germline V gives CDR1 SEHNR, CDR2 FQNEAQ (reference sequence). V was trimmed by 5 bases and J by 7 bases, leaving 17 bases between them.

V and J are TRBV7-9 and TRBJ2-2; 10 nucleotides align to TRBD1. This CDR3 comprises 15 residues. CDR1 is SEHNR, CDR2 FQNEAQ, per germline (reference sequence). Germline trimming cut 5 bases from V and 7 bases from J; bases unmatched to any gene: 7. The CDR3 loop reads CASSPPTGGSGELFF. CDR3 in DNA: TGTGCCAGCAGCCCACCGACAGGGGGCAGCGGGGAGCTGTTTTTT.

The chain combines TRBV24-1 with TRBJ2-3; 8 positions match TRBD1. Germline CDR1 and CDR2: KGHDR and SFDVKD. This CDR3 spans 15 amino acids. With 3 bases clipped from V and 3 bases from J, the junction kept 4 bases outside the gene matches. The CDR3 protein is CATSDPRQGTDTQYF. CDR3 in DNA: TGTGCCACCAGTGATCCCCGACAGGGGACAGATACGCAGTATTTT.

J is TRBJ2-7 and V is TRBV30; 9 nucleotides align to TRBD1. Germline V gives CDR1 GTSNPN, CDR2 SVGIG (reference sequence). The CDR3 spans 13 residues. V lost 2 bases and J lost 7; bases outside the gene matches: 6. The CDR3 reads CAWSYTGGGEQYV. The CDR3 bases are TGTGCCTGGAGTTATACAGGGGGCGGGGAGCAGTACGTC.

The chain links TRBV6-5 to TRBJ1-2; D may be TRBD1 (5 bases). Trimming removed 7 bases from V and 0 bases from J, with 12 bases in between. Germline lookup yields CDR1 MNHEY and CDR2 SVGAGI. This CDR3 is 14 amino acids long. The CDR3 coding sequence is TGTGCCAGCACCAGGGCGGGGGCTAACTATGGCTACACCTTC. It translates to CASTRAGANYGYTF.

This clone has just one count. The chain links TRBV19 to TRBJ2-4; 9 bases agree with TRBD2. In germline, CDR1 is LNHDA, CDR2 SQIVND (reference sequence). With V trimmed by 5 bases and J by 5 bases, 10 bases remained unmatched. This CDR3 spans 16 amino acids. The CDR3 nucleotides are TGTGCCAGTAGTCCGGGGACTAGCTGGGTGGAAAACATTCAGTACTTC. Its translation is CASSPGTSWVENIQYF.

The chain links TRBV7-6 to TRBJ2-1; 11 bases match TRBD2. Germline V lookup: CDR1 SGHVS, CDR2 FNYEAQ. J was trimmed by 7 bases and V by 3 bases; bases with no gene match: 14. The CDR3 is 18 residues long. The CDR3 DNA sequence: TGTGCCAGCAGCTTCGGTGGGTTTAGCGGGAGGGCCGGGAATGAGCAGTTCTTC. Amino acid sequence: CASSFGGFSGRAGNEQFF.

V and J are TRBV23-1 and TRBJ2-1, with 9 bases matching TRBD1. TRBV23-1 is flagged as an ORF with uncertain function. Germline trimming cut 11 bases from V and 3 bases from J; bases unmatched to any gene: 5. The CDR3 loop spans 13 amino acids. In DNA, the CDR3 is TGCGCCCGGCCGGGACAGGGCTACAATGAGCAGTTCTTC. It is translated as CARPGQGYNEQFF.

This rearrangement joins TRBV4-1 to TRBJ1-4; D gene ambiguous. The CDR3 runs 14 residues. Per the germline V gene, CDR1 is MGHRA and CDR2 is YSYEKL. V was clipped by 7 bases and J by 8 bases, with 17 bases between them. The CDR3 coding sequence is TGCGCCAGCACCCCGCGGACGGGGATCGAAAAACTGTTTTTT. Translated: CASTPRTGIEKLFF.

The J gene is TRBJ2-7, the V gene TRBV24-1; the match to TRBD1 covers 11 bases. The CDR3 runs to 14 residues. Germline CDR1 reads KGHDR; CDR2 reads SFDVKD. J lost 0 bases, V lost 10 bases, and 4 bases had no gene match. This chain's CDR3 is CATWDRGSSYEQYV. In nucleotides, the CDR3 is TGTGCCACGTGGGACAGGGGGTCCTCCTACGAGCAGTACGTC.

This chain links TRBV27 with TRBJ1-2; the match to TRBD1 covers 7 bases. The J segment lost 4 bases and the V segment lost 9 bases, leaving 5 bases of the junction unmatched. Germline V gene sequence: CDR1 MNHEY, CDR2 SMNVEV (reference sequence). The CDR3 length is 12 residues. In DNA, the CDR3 is TGTGCCAGTTACAGGGGAAGCTATGGCTACACCTTC. It encodes CASYRGSYGYTF.

As for this clone: Distinct nucleotide sequences in the sample also encode this CDR3. V is TRBV19 and J is TRBJ1-1; D remains unclear. V shed 3 bases and J shed 7 bases, with 6 bases lying between them. The CDR3 is 11 amino acids. CDR1 and CDR2 from the germline V gene are LNHDA and SQIVND (reference sequence). CDR3 nucleotide sequence: TGTGCCAGTAGTATCCCCAGTGAAGCTTTCTTT. It is translated as CASSIPSEAFF.

The rearrangement uses TRBV30 and TRBJ1-2; 7 nucleotides align to TRBD1. CDR3 length: 15 amino acids. V shed 5 bases, J shed 2 bases, and the junction held 11 bases outside the gene matches. CDR1 is GTSNPN, CDR2 SVGIG, per germline (reference sequence). As DNA, the CDR3 is TGTGCCTGGTGGCCCGGGACAGAAGGAAACTATGGCTACACCTTC. Amino acids: CAWWPGTEGNYGYTF.

This chain joins TRBV29-1 and TRBJ2-1; 8 positions agree with TRBD2. The CDR3 is 13 residues long. The V and J ends lost 4 bases and 4 bases, in that order; junction bases with no gene match: 3. In germline, CDR1 is SQVTM, CDR2 ANQGSEA. This CDR3 is CSVAGGIYNEQFF. As DNA, the CDR3 is TGCAGCGTTGCGGGGGGGATATACAATGAGCAGTTCTTC.

This rearrangement joins TRBV4-3 to TRBJ1-2; D possibly corresponds to TRBD1 (6 bases). V was clipped by 0 bases and J by 4 bases, with 9 bases between them. Per the germline V gene, CDR1 is LGHNA and CDR2 is YSLEER. The CDR3 spans 14 residues. CDR3 DNA sequence: TGCGCCAGCAGCCAAGATAGGACAGTCTATGGCTACACCTTC. Protein: CASSQDRTVYGYTF.

This clone was recorded a few times. The chain uses TRBV27 and TRBJ1-1; 9 bases agree with TRBD1. Germline V CDR1 and CDR2: MNHEY, SMNVEV (reference sequence). There are 16 residues in the CDR3. V shed 8 bases and J 0 bases; nucleotides not matched to a gene: 10. The CDR3 protein is CASLGQGSYLNTEAFF. As DNA, the CDR3 is TGTGCCAGCCTCGGACAGGGGTCGTACTTGAACACTGAAGCTTTCTTT.

The chain joins TRBV29-1 to TRBJ1-1; 8 bases match TRBD1. CDR3 size: 13 residues. Trimming removed 7 bases from V and 0 bases from J; junction bases left unmatched: 4. The germline CDR1 and CDR2 sequences are SQVTM and ANQGSEA. CDR3 nucleotides: TGCAGCGCTAACAGGGGGTTGAACACTGAAGCTTTCTTT. Protein product: CSANRGLNTEAFF.

V gene TRBV7-9 combines with J gene TRBJ2-3, with D tentatively TRBD2 (6 bases). This CDR3 is built from 17 residues. Per germline, CDR1 SEHNR and CDR2 FQNEAQ (reference sequence). Trimming shortened V by 5 bases and J by 0 bases, and 18 bases separated the two germline ends. The CDR3 loop is CASSPPPQGRSTDTQYF. The CDR3, as DNA: TGTGCCAGCAGCCCCCCGCCTCAAGGGAGGAGCACAGATACGCAGTATTTT.

This clone is a singleton in its sample. The chain recombines TRBV24-1 with TRBJ2-3; the D is unclear. Trimming removed 4 bases from V and 4 bases from J, with 5 bases in between. The CDR3 has 12 residues. In germline, CDR1 is KGHDR, CDR2 SFDVKD. The CDR3 protein is CATSDSADTQYF. In DNA form, the CDR3 reads TGTGCCACCAGTGACAGCGCAGATACGCAGTATTTT.